The subject of this entry is one T cell receptor (beta chain). Its antigen is as yet unknown. On cycle 4 day 1 and cycle 7 day 1, as well as at baseline, blood was sampled. These data originate in a study of OX40 agonist ivuxolimab in advanced cancers. On the study more broadly: Among those enrolled, mean age was 60 years (range about 23 to 90) and about 81% were male. General study points: Normalized expansion of T-cell clones was also low for some nonresponders. The CD4+ and CD8+ T cells in the blood had expanded clonally by week 6 at 0.1 to 3.0 mg/kg.

Germline CDR1 is SGHNT and CDR2 is YYREEE (reference sequence). The CDR3 contains 16 residues. J lost 2 bases, V lost 4 bases, and 11 bases had no gene match. TCRdb's copy holds only in-frame clones and misses some; the assay was immunoSEQ multiplex PCR. The table includes under 85,000 clones, around 88% detected once. This rearrangement joins TRBV5-4 to TRBJ1-1; 7 nucleotides match TRBD1. The input for sequencing was CD4+ or CD8+ T cells sorted from blood, taken in a trial of the OX40 agonist ivuxolimab. This TCR came from an adult with an advanced solid tumor such as melanoma, head and neck, liver or kidney cancer. CDR3 coding DNA: TGTGCCAGCAGCCCCCCAGGGGGTAGGGGTAACACTGAAGCTTTCTTT. It codes for CASSPPGGRGNTEAFF.